This T cell receptor (beta chain) derives from a study of T cells in Graves' hyperthyroidism and ophthalmopathy. Whole-study findings and limits: Blood also showed most of the thyroid clonotypes that were expanded above 0.001.

Using RNA transcripts as the source, TCR beta CDR3 regions were amplified. Using the HTBI primer set, a first-round RT-PCR was run on the TCR CDR3. TCRdb reprocessed the multiplex PCR reads with MiXCR, giving one entry per CDR3 protein. The sample records 700,000 or so distinct CDR3 sequences, around 17% being singletons. This clonotype came up many times. What it binds is unknown. Input material: blood. The TCR originated in a man between 18 and 29 years old with Graves' hyperthyroidism.

The CDR3 reads CSAQGGWESRDEQFF. CDR3 DNA: TGCAGTGCTCAGGGAGGGTGGGAGAGTAGGGATGAGCAGTTCTTC. The chain has TRBV20-1 and TRBJ2-1, with 7 positions matching TRBD2. Trimming removed 5 bases from V and 8 bases from J; junction bases left unmatched: 15. The CDR3 is 15 amino acids. Germline V gene lookup returns CDR1 DFQATT and CDR2 SNEGSKA (reference sequence).